This T cell receptor (beta chain) came from a study of radiotherapy plus CTLA-4 blockade in lung cancer. The assay was immunoSEQ multiplex PCR, and TCRdb's table has in-frame clones only and misses some. This sample has roughly 50,000 clones, with more than 70% found just once. This clone turned up a few times. People whose metastatic non-small-cell lung cancer was chemo-refractory got focal radiation along with CTLA-4 blockade by ipilimumab. Germline V CDR1 and CDR2: ENHRY, SYGVKD. Deletions cut 7 bases from V and 11 bases from J, with 15 bases between. The CDR3 runs 13 residues. The TCR comes from a human donor with non-small cell lung cancer who had stable disease on radiotherapy plus ipilimumab. Sample: peripheral blood, taken from a patient treated with radiotherapy plus ipilimumab. J is TRBJ1-6 and V is TRBV10-3; D remains unclear. CDR3 nucleotide sequence: TGTGCCATCAAAGATGCCCCTGGTGCACCCCTCCACTTT. It specifies CAIKDAPGAPLHF.